This TCR beta chain originates from a study of blood T cell repertoires in COVID-19. TCRdb's copy holds only in-frame clones and misses some; the assay was immunoSEQ multiplex PCR. This sample has around 150,000 clones, with about 80% found just once. What was sequenced was peripheral blood. This TCR derives from a woman at least 80 years old with acute or convalescent COVID-19.

CDR3: CASSLTLGFRGELFF. The CDR3 DNA follows: TGTGCCAGCAGCTTAACGCTGGGCTTTCGCGGGGAGCTGTTTTTT. The genes are TRBV7-2 and TRBJ2-2; D is ambiguous. The CDR3 contains 15 residues. The V and J ends lost 2 bases and 7 bases respectively, with 14 bases between them. Germline V CDR1 and CDR2: SGHTA, FQGNSA.